This T cell receptor beta chain was captured in a study of identical twins. Study-wide points: For monozygotic twins, models underestimated out-of-frame TCR alpha sharing.

This clonotype has more than one count but fewer than ten. Its target is unknown. This CDR3 has 15 residues. From germline, CDR1 is ENHRY and CDR2 SYGVKD. The V and J ends lost 2 bases and 4 bases, in that order; junction bases with no gene match: 2. TCRdb used MiXCR to reprocess the 5' RACE reads, holding one entry per CDR3 protein. Here the sample spans about 520,000 distinct CDR3 sequences, 20% to 25% being singletons. Separately, the same data were catalogued under a study of T cells expressing NK-cell markers.

Source material: CD4+ T cells sorted from blood. The receptor was isolated from a woman aged 18-29 years in good health. The V and J genes are TRBV10-3 and TRBJ2-2; 9 positions match TRBD1. The chain's CDR3 is CAISEGTGFTGELFF. CDR3 nucleotides: TGTGCCATCAGTGAGGGGACAGGGTTCACCGGGGAGCTGTTTTTT.